This T cell receptor beta chain was obtained from a study of blood T cell repertoires in COVID-19. Study in general: Italy, Spain and the United States were the sources of the convalescent and acute COVID-19 samples. PBMCs, B-cell-depleted T cells, or T cells provided the cDNA or gDNA that made up the material.

TCRdb's copy holds only in-frame clones and misses some; the assay was immunoSEQ multiplex PCR. The sample lists 150,000 to 200,000 clones, about 90% occurring once. The study drew participants aged about 18 to 89 years from roughly 25 US areas. Clinical history as reported by participants underpinned cohort assignment. This TCR derives from a woman aged 18-29 years who had recovered from COVID-19. Sample: PBMCs or T cells enriched from blood (not recorded which).

The CDR3 here is CASSPPTF. The CDR3 DNA sequence: TGTGCCAGCAGTCCCCCAACCTTC. The gene calls are TRBV11-3 and TRBJ1-2; D uncertain. Trimming removed 6 bases at V and 14 bases at J, with 7 bases between. The CDR3 has 8 amino acids. CDR1 SGHNT and CDR2 YENEEA come from the germline V gene.